The text below deals with one T cell receptor beta chain. Its specific antigen is unknown. Within one base of it there is no much larger clone, and no base qualities were kept. The donors were roughly 38 Caucasian individuals from Russia, aged 6 to 90 years, who were systemically healthy. Roughly 9.5 milliliters of peripheral blood were drawn from each donor into EDTA-treated Vacutainer tubes. Ficoll-Paque density-gradient centrifugation was used to isolate PBMCs, with at least 6.5 million obtained per sample. Total RNA was extracted from PBMCs with Trizol reagent, with at least 5.5 micrograms obtained per sample. Naive CD45RAhigh/CD27high T cell percentages were measured by flow cytometry on a PBMC aliquot from every donor. Taken from cysteine to phenylalanine, the CDR3 has 10 residues. Just the 30-base CDR3 DNA is kept, in frame starting at base 1. V is shortened by 8 bases, J by 8 bases, and the region joining them spans 7 bases.

The data stem from a study of blood T cells in healthy people across ages (dated by TCRdb to between 2014 and 2017). Study-wide context: In model experiments, roughly one uniquely barcoded TCR beta cDNA molecule per two T cells was captured by template switching. The donors were divided into four age groups: young (average roughly 17 years), middle-aged (about 40), aged (approximately 62) and long-lived (nearly 85). Using deep sequencing normalized with unique cDNA molecular identifiers, the study measured how TCR beta repertoire diversity changes with age. Using the same blood draw, the study looked at two additional independent replicas of 1 million unique cDNA reads for two donors, one aged 18 to 29 and the other aged 80 or older. To avoid experimental bias, donors of different ages were distributed randomly across sequencing lanes. Findings and caveats that apply to the study as a whole: As age increased, observed TCR beta diversity per million T cells dropped in a roughly linear way, and a significant reduction was already evident by age 40. Because profiling used bulk unsorted PBMCs, naive and antigen-experienced compartments could not be compared conclusively. The percentage of naive T cells measured by flow cytometry correlated strongly with observed TCR beta diversity. Compared with the aged group, more naive CD4+ T cells, fewer expanded clones and increased TCR diversity were shown by the long-lived group, suggesting age selection. Total diversity estimates from one million sequenced T cells were considered lower bounds and underestimates. Because the CMV infection status of the donors was unknown, age-related changes in expanded clonotypes may potentially have been confounded.

The library relied on 5' RACE. TCRdb records Illumina HiSeq 2500 as the sequencer. A second PCR of roughly 7 to 12 cycles was performed with a sample-barcoded 5' primer and a J-beta primer mix. A unique molecular identifier was introduced onto each TCR beta cDNA molecule by a template-switch 5' adaptor carrying 12 random nucleotides. At least 3 million CDR3-containing paired-end reads were obtained from each sample. First-strand cDNA synthesis was performed from all RNA using the Mint cDNA synthesis kit, with priming by a TRBC-specific oligonucleotide. All cDNA was treated with uracil-DNA glycosylase and then went through a first 18-cycle PCR with the universal primers M1SS and BC2_uni_R. Per the source publication's procedure: Each sample was normalized by randomly selecting 1 million high-quality reads, each carrying a distinct molecular identifier. Instead of being binned into consensus sequences, reads that shared molecular identifiers were thrown out. CDR3 identification, clonotype clustering and error correction used MiTCR with a Q25 quality threshold and the strictest error-elimination algorithm. A nonparametric unseen species model with Euler transformation was used to estimate a lower bound on total TCR beta diversity. The public reads were quality trimmed at Q25 with fastp and then assembled into clones with MiXCR by TCRdb, keeping productive beta chains. Here each entry gathers all rows of one CDR3 protein and keeps the most common genes and DNA. None of the V and J calls come from the authors' own analysis; TCRdb made them. This sample comprises under 1 million distinct CDR3 sequences, around 45% of them detected only once. The ten biggest clones cover roughly 19% of the sample.

The V gene is TRBV12-3 or TRBV12-4 and the J gene is TRBJ1-5; too little of a D gene remains to name it. Material: blood. The clonotype was recovered from a man aged 55 to 69 in good health. The CDR3 corresponds to CASPPEPQHF. The sequence in DNA is TGTGCCAGCCCCCCGGAGCCCCAGCATTTT.